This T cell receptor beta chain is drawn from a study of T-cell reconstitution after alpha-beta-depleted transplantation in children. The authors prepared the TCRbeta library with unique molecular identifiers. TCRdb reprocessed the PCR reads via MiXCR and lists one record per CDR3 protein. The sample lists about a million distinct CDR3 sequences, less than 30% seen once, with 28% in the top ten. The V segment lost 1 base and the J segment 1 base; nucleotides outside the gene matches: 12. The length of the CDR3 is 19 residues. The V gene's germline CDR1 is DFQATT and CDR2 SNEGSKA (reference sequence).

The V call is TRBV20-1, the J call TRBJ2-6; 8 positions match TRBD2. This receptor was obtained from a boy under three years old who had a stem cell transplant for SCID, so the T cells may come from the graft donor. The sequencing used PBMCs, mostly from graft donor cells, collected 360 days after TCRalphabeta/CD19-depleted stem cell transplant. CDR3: CSARAEVAGTRSGANVLTF. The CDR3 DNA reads TGCAGTGCTAGAGCTGAAGTAGCGGGGACCAGATCTGGGGCCAACGTCCTGACTTTC.